This T cell receptor beta chain was recorded in a study of blood T cells in healthy people across ages. This clonotype appeared a few times. Its antigen is unidentified. The CDR3 totals 16 residues. Trimming took 5 bases from V and 5 from J, leaving 22 bases between them. CDR1 is SGHAT, CDR2 FQNNGV, per germline. Sample-barcoded 5' priming and a J-beta primer mix drove a second PCR of about 7 to 11 cycles. TCRdb reprocessed the 5' RACE reads via MiXCR and lists one record per CDR3 protein. The table lists around 1,000,000 distinct CDR3 sequences, approximately 25% of them singletons. Study outcomes and limitations: It was not known whether donors were CMV positive (a possible confounder of expanded clonotype changes).

The same sample was also used in a study of T cells of mothers and their children. From that second work: The sample comes from 8 or 9 healthy Caucasian donors: mothers and children.

The sample was blood. V usage is TRBV11-2 and J usage is TRBJ2-7; possibly TRBD2 for D (6 bases). The source of this sequence is a girl aged 2-15 years in good health. CDR3 region: CASSPRPPTSRHEQYF. The CDR3 DNA reads as TGTGCCAGCAGCCCACGGCCCCCAACTAGCAGGCACGAGCAGTACTTC.